The T cell receptor (beta chain) under discussion was sequenced for a study of PD-L1 blockade in urothelial cancer. Regarding time point: peripheral blood 6 weeks after treatment start. Using immunoSEQ multiplex PCR, the repertoire was profiled, and TCRdb retains in-frame clones only, with some absent. The sample has roughly 30,000 clones, nearly 90% seen once. Between the trimmed V and J ends, which lost 4 bases and 5 bases, there was a span of 5 bases. Germline assignment: CDR1 SEHNR and CDR2 FQNEAQ (reference sequence). This CDR3 comprises 11 residues. The chain uses TRBV7-9 and TRBJ2-5; D is uncertain. The sequence came from an elderly man with urothelial cancer. The specimen comprised PBMCs, sampled around atezolizumab (anti-PD-L1) treatment. The CDR3 loop is CASSSFETQYF. CDR3 sequence (DNA): TGTGCCAGCAGCTCTTTTGAGACCCAGTACTTC.